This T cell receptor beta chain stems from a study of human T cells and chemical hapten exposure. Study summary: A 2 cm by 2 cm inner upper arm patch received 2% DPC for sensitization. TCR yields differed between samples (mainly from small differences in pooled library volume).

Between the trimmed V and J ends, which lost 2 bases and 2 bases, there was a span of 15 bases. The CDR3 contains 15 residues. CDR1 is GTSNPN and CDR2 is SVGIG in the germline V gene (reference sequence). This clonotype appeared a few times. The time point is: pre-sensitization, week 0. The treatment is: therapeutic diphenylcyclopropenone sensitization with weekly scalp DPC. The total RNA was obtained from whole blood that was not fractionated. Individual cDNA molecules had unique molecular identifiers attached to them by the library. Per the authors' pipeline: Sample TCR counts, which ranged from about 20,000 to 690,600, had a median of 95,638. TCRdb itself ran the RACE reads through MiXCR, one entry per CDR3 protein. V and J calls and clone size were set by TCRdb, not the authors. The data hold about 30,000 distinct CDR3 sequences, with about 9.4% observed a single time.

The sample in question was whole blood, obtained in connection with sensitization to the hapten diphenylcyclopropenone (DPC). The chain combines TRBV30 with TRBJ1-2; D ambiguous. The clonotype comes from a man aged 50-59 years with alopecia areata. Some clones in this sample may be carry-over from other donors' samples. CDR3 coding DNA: TGTGCCTGGAGTCCCTCACACGGCCTCAACTATGGCTACACCTTC. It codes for CAWSPSHGLNYGYTF.